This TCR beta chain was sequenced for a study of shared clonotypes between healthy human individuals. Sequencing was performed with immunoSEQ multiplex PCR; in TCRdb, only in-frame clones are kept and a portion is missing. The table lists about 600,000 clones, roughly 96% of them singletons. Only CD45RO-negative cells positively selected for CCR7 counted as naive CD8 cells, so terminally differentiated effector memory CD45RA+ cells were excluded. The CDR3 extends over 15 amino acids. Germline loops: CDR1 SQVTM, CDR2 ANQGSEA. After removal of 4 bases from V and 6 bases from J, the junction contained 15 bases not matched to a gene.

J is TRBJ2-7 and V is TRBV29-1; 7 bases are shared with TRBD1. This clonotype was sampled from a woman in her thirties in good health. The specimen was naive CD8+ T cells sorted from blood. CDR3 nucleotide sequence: TGCAGCGTTGTGATGCCTGGGTCAGGGGACAGCGAGCAGTACTTC. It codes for CSVVMPGSGDSEQYF.